Included here is one T cell receptor beta chain sequence, with context. The antigen remains undetermined. Libraries were prepared by immunoSEQ multiplex PCR; TCRdb keeps only in-frame clonotypes and omits some of them. This table has over 400,000 clones, approximately 95% appearing once. The data were taken from a study of shared clonotypes between healthy human individuals. Study-level information: The donor group consisted of a couple of women and three men, aged 18 to 49. Findings and limits, study-wide: The donor pool, a small one, limited the genetic and exposure-history diversity represented. Some naive CD4 clonotypes, around 4.9%, turned up in common across several donors.

Germline V CDR1 and CDR2: MGHRA, YSYEKL. After removal of 4 bases from V and 8 bases from J, the junction contained 18 bases not matched to a gene. The CDR3 is 18 amino acids. Material: naive CD4+ T cells sorted from blood. Subset specified: CD45RA+ positively selected. This sequence joins TRBV4-1 and TRBJ2-3; 10 bases match TRBD2. The source is a woman aged 25 to 45 in good health. The CDR3 protein is CASSPTNRGAGGRGTQYF. The CDR3, as DNA: TGCGCCAGCAGCCCCACCAATCGCGGAGCGGGAGGGCGAGGTACGCAGTATTTT.